This T cell receptor (beta chain) came from a study of shared clonotypes between healthy human individuals. Each donor was a Caucasian adult residing in Nashville, Tennessee. Sequencing on ten immunoSEQ deep assay plates was performed for unsorted PBMC DNA. The repertoire was sequenced with immunoSEQ multiplex PCR; TCRdb's copy has only in-frame clones and lacks some. Of 450,000 to 550,000 clones in the sample, 60% to 85% were seen once. CDR1 is MGHRA, CDR2 YSYEKL, per germline. This CDR3 contains 12 residues. With 6 bases removed from V and 4 bases from J, the gap between germline ends came to 9 bases.

The genes are TRBV4-1 and TRBJ1-2; D remains unclear. This clonotype originated in a woman aged 40 to 50 in good health. Some clones in this sample may be carry-over from other donors' samples. The specimen was PBMCs. Here the CDR3 reads CASRVDLYGYTF. Written as DNA, the CDR3 is TGCGCCAGCAGGGTTGACCTCTATGGCTACACCTTC.